Sequencing of this T cell receptor (beta chain) was carried out in a study of blood T cell repertoires in COVID-19 (TCRdb year 2020). The study in broad terms: Samples covering the acute and convalescent phases of COVID-19 were provided by collaborators in the United States, Italy and Spain. The samples were drawn from the first 160 participants of the ongoing ImmuneRACE study and from 1,254 subjects provided by 6 global collaborators. HLA class I and class II types, where available, came from metadata supplied by the sample provider rather than from assay-based typing. Sample metadata almost always included a de-identified subject ID, COVID-19 status, age in years and sex. Subjects who had been exposed to COVID-19, were actively infected with it, or had recovered from it provided the deeply sampled blood TCRbeta repertoires that made up the dataset. The material from the prospective study consisted of cDNA or gDNA derived from T cells, B-cell-depleted T cells, or PBMCs. The repertoires were made available in a free public database intended to serve as a resource for research on the immune response to SARS-CoV-2.

This clone was recorded once. Its antigen is unknown. No base-level quality is on record; no much larger clone is a single base apart. TCRbeta CDR3 regions were amplified from genomic DNA using the immunoSEQ Assay, a bias-controlled multiplex PCR. Per the original workflow: Within the assay, amplification of reference gene primers was used to estimate how many nucleated cells each sample contained. To quantify the absolute abundance of each unique TCRbeta CDR3 rearrangement, sequence reads were collapsed and filtered. For each sample, productive Simpson clonality was calculated as the square root of Simpson's diversity index across productive rearrangements. TCRdb took this table from immuneACCESS and kept in-frame rearrangements with V and J called. Such tables lack part of the clones; where checked against another copy, unresolved V genes explain under half of the gap, and the rest is unexplained. V, J and clone size are taken as reported in that table, and D and trimming were inferred from the DNA itself. For this sample there are 120,000 or so clones; about 83% appear just once. The ten largest make up more than 2% of the sample.

Results and caveats for the whole study, not just this receptor: The quantity of clinical and demographic metadata differed by source and by participant and was supplied without curation.

The CDR3, from cysteine to phenylalanine, totals 15 residues. Just CDR3 DNA is preserved here, 45 bases in frame from base 1. Trimming removed 5 bases from V and 0 bases from J; the gene matches leave 3 bases unexplained. CDR1 and CDR2, per the germline V gene (reference sequence), are LNHDA and SQIVND. Whole blood was collected in K2EDTA tubes by collaborating institutions according to the institutions' own protocols. For TCRbeta analysis, collaborator samples were shipped as frozen whole blood, as isolated PBMCs, or as DNA extracted from either sample type. The rearrangement combines TRBV19 with TRBJ2-7; TRBD2 matches 11 bases in the middle. Sequencing used peripheral blood. This sequence originates from a woman between 50 and 59 years old with acute or convalescent COVID-19. The nucleotide sequence is TGTGCCAGTAGTCGACTAGCGGGGAGCTCCTACGAGCAGTACTTC. Translated, it reads CASSRLAGSSYEQYF.